This is a list of T cell receptor beta chains from one sample in a study of blood T cell repertoires in COVID-19. Only in-frame clones appear in the TCRdb table, and some are missing; sequencing was by immunoSEQ multiplex PCR. The table lists approximately 77,000 clones, 80% of them singletons. The sequenced sample was peripheral blood. These receptors were taken from a woman in her 70s with acute or convalescent COVID-19. Each CDR3 is given with its conserved first and last residue. A D gene is named only where the DNA matches it firmly. Not every row has a clone size; where given, it reads once, few, many or a size class.

len | d_gene | j_gene | abundance | v_gene | CDR3nt | CDR3aa
16 | TRBD2 | TRBJ2-3 | - | TRBV7-9 | TGTGCCAGCAGCCAGGGACTAGCGGGGGGCGTAGATACGCAGTATTTT | CASSQGLAGGVDTQYF
13 | - | TRBJ1-2 | - | TRBV7-2 | TGTGCCAGCAGCCGCGGGCCCGAGGACGGCTACACCTTC | CASSRGPEDGYTF
14 | - | TRBJ1-2 | - | TRBV18 | TGTGCCAGCTCACCGACAGGCACAAACTATGGCTACACCTTC | CASSPTGTNYGYTF
12 | - | TRBJ2-5 | - | TRBV28 | TGTGCCAGCAGGTTACAGGGAGAGACCCAGTACTTC | CASRLQGETQYF
13 | - | TRBJ1-2 | once | TRBV6-5 | TGTGCCAGCAGTTACCCGGGGAACTATGGCTACACCTTC | CASSYPGNYGYTF
14 | TRBD1 | TRBJ2-7 | - | TRBV5-6 | TGTGCCAGCAGCATGCTAGACAGGGGATACGAGCAGTACTTC | CASSMLDRGYEQYF
13 | - | TRBJ1-1 | - | TRBV10-3 | TGTGCCGTCTCCCGGGCGGGGGGCACTGAAGCTTTCTTT | CAVSRAGGTEAFF
12 | - | TRBJ2-1 | few | TRBV6-6 | TGTGCCAGCAGCCCCGGGGTCAATGAGCAGTTCTTC | CASSPGVNEQFF
12 | - | TRBJ1-5 | once | TRBV6-2/TRBV6-3 | TGTGCCAGCAGCTTACAGGGCCGTCCCCAGCATTTT | CASSLQGRPQHF
14 | - | TRBJ1-5 | - | TRBV7-8 | TGTGCCAGCAGCTTAGTAGTGGGGAGGCAGCCCCAGCATTTT | CASSLVVGRQPQHF
14 | TRBD2 | TRBJ2-7 | - | TRBV19 | TGTGCCAGTAGTATAGGACTAGCTTACTACGAGCAGTACTTC | CASSIGLAYYEQYF
15 | TRBD1 | TRBJ2-7 | - | TRBV18 | TGTGCCAGCTCACCCCCGGACAGGTCTACCTACGAGCAGTACTTC | CASSPPDRSTYEQYF
15 | TRBD1 | TRBJ1-4 | - | TRBV2 | TGTGCCAGCAGTTATCTCGGGACAGGGGATGAAAAACTGTTTTTT | CASSYLGTGDEKLFF